This TCR beta chain was sequenced in a study of beta chain features in type 1 diabetes (dated by TCRdb to between 2018 and 2020). Regarding the study in general: Mean age, gender distribution, total cell number and subset yield were not different between patients and healthy donors. A total of roughly 99 million sorted cells were examined across all samples, and the number of cells per subset was strongly correlated with RNA yield. The study compared TCRB repertoires of sorted circulating CD4+ T cell subsets between recently diagnosed type 1 diabetes patients and matched healthy donors. Regulatory and stem cell-like memory subsets were isolated from only 8 patients and about 8 healthy donors, whereas naive and central memory subsets came from all 28 donors. General findings and caveats noted by the study authors: At VDJ recombination sites, patients with type 1 diabetes made fewer insertions and deleted more nucleotides, a pattern implying thymic rearrangement abnormalities. Because cDNA rather than genomic DNA was sequenced, highly expressing activated cells could have been over-represented, although no difference in activation and CD3 levels was found between groups. Only small numbers of individuals were included in the HLA sub-analyses, which left unresolved whether HLA type had any influence on TCRB rearrangement. The naive, central memory and regulatory TCRB repertoires appeared to resemble one another more closely among patients than among healthy donors. PCR may preferentially amplify shorter templates, but because patient and control samples were amplified and corrected together, any resulting skew would affect both groups equally. In all four CD4+ subsets, TCRB CDR3 length was moderately but significantly shorter in type 1 diabetes patients.

A single peripheral blood draw of approximately 0.11 L on average was collected from each donor into heparinised tubes. A BD FACSAria II was used to sort naive, central memory, regulatory and stem cell-like memory CD4+ T cells with a panel that included CD45RO, CCR7, CD25, CD127, CD95 and CD27. Purity was above 95% for every sorted population. Right away, PBMCs were isolated by Lymphoprep density gradient centrifugation and were stained directly, with no culture step. So that batch effects would be minimized, each experiment stained and sorted samples in pairs, pairing one healthy donor with one patient. This clone was seen more than once but under ten times. The target of this receptor is not known. No base quality information exists; no much larger clone differs at one position. Measured from the cysteine to the phenylalanine, the CDR3 is 16 residues long. Left in the record is the CDR3 DNA by itself, 48 bases read in frame from the first base. A distance of 12 bases separates the germline ends of V and J, which lose 3 bases and 0 bases respectively. The germline V gene yields MDHEN for CDR1 and SYDVKM for CDR2.

All of the isolated RNA was reverse transcribed with the High Capacity cDNA Reverse Transcription Kit, so expressed TCRB transcripts were sequenced. Deep immunoSEQ sequencing was performed on naive, central memory and regulatory T cell samples, with an average of roughly 3.5 million total reads per sample. After sorted cells were lysed in RLT buffer, RNA was extracted with DNase-treated RNeasy Micro or Mini kits, with the choice depending on cell number. Each cell subset was processed separately to prevent cross-contamination, with patient and healthy donor samples processed together. Using the immunoSEQ multiplex PCR, TCRB sequences were amplified from cDNA into 87-bp fragments spanning the CDR3 region. Sequencing of the amplicons was performed on the Illumina HiSeq platform. Per the original workflow: PCR bias was computationally corrected using synthetic template baselines, reads within Hamming distance 2 were collapsed, and singletons that could not be merged were discarded. Reads were aligned against IMGT so that V, D and J genes, CDR3 length and insertions or deletions at six rearrangement sites could be assigned. Clonotype counts were normalized to sorted cell number within each subset before computing true diversity and Gini coefficients with the tcR R package. Repertoire sharing was quantified using the overlap coefficient calculated on TCRB nucleotide sequences. Out-of-frame TCRB sequences from naive cells were analyzed to stand in for the pre-selection repertoire. What TCRdb holds here is the immuneACCESS table cut down to in-frame rearrangements. Part of the clones is not present; checked against another copy, under half of the missing clones reflect an unresolved V gene, and the others are unexplained. That table furnishes V, J and clone size, whereas the DNA furnished D and trimming. Present in this sample are some 290,000 clones, roughly 24% of which were seen just once. The leading ten clones occupy over 0.01% of the sample.

The sequencing input was naive CD4+ T cells from blood. In light of the paper, this sample's cell subset or site label describes: true naive CD4+ T cells. This clonotype was sampled from a young woman with type 1 diabetes. Here the chain combines TRBV28 and TRBJ1-5; the D segment could be TRBD1, given 5 matching bases. The CDR3 protein sequence reads: CASSFLDSNSNQPQHF. DNA sequence: TGTGCCAGCAGTTTCCTCGACAGTAATAGCAATCAGCCCCAGCATTTT.